Below, 10 T cell receptor beta chains from the same sample are listed, as sequenced in a study of blood T cell repertoires in COVID-19. The repertoire was sequenced with immunoSEQ multiplex PCR; TCRdb's copy has only in-frame clones and lacks some. Seen here are fewer than 200,000 clones, 84% observed once, and the top ten hold under 8.5%. The sequencing input was peripheral blood. Source of these receptors: a human donor in a cohort sampled during active COVID-19.

The chain uses TRBV5-4 and TRBJ2-3; 11 bases agree with TRBD1. Germline V gene lookup returns CDR1 SGHNT and CDR2 YYREEE (reference sequence). The CDR3 consists of 16 residues. Trimming took 4 bases from V and 3 from J; bases not matched to a gene: 7. This CDR3 reads CASSDSGQGVTDTQYF. The CDR3 DNA follows: TGTGCCAGCAGCGATTCGGGACAGGGGGTTACAGATACGCAGTATTTT.

The V gene is TRBV20-1, the J gene TRBJ2-7, with 7 nucleotides matching TRBD1. J gave up 3 bases and V 3 bases, and 17 bases lay outside the gene matches. The V gene's germline CDR1 is DFQATT and CDR2 SNEGSKA (reference sequence). The CDR3 runs 17 residues. The CDR3 DNA reads as TGCAGTGCTAGTGGGTATTTGTTTACACAGGGGCACTACGAGCAGTACTTC. It encodes CSASGYLFTQGHYEQYF.

This clone was seen once. The genes are TRBV2 and TRBJ2-5; TRBD2 is a possible D gene (5 bases). V dropped 8 bases and J dropped 2 bases, with 15 bases sitting between them. CDR3 length equals 14 residues. CDR1 is SNHLY and CDR2 is FYNNEI in the germline V gene. CDR3 in amino acids: CASGSDHHQETQYF. The CDR3 bases are TGTGCCAGCGGGAGTGACCATCATCAAGAGACCCAGTACTTC.

The V and J genes are TRBV19 and TRBJ1-1; 10 nucleotides line up with TRBD1. Germline CDR1 reads LNHDA; CDR2 reads SQIVND (reference sequence). V gave up 4 bases and J gave up 3 bases; unmatched junction bases: 2. The length of the CDR3 is 14 residues. The CDR3 is CASSTGQGDTEAFF. CDR3 sequence (DNA): TGTGCCAGTAGTACAGGACAGGGGGACACTGAAGCTTTCTTT.

The rearrangement uses TRBV6-5 and TRBJ2-1, with 8 bases aligning to TRBD1. CDR1 is MNHEY, CDR2 SVGAGI, per germline. V lost 6 bases to trimming and J lost 2 bases; unmatched junction nucleotides: 6. This CDR3 has 15 amino acids. CDR3 amino acids: CASRSDRDAYNEQFF. DNA of the CDR3: TGTGCCAGCAGGTCGGACAGGGACGCCTACAATGAGCAGTTCTTC.

The gene calls are TRBV19 and TRBJ2-6, with D perhaps TRBD1 (6 bases). The germline V gene encodes CDR1 LNHDA and CDR2 SQIVND (reference sequence). The CDR3 sequence is 15 residues long. Between the trimmed V and J ends, which lost 5 bases and 2 bases, there was a span of 10 bases. In DNA form, the CDR3 reads TGTGCCAGTAGTCTACGACAGGCTGGGGCCAACGTCCTGACTTTC. The encoded protein is CASSLRQAGANVLTF. Full variable domain (remainder filled in from reference TRBV19 and TRBJ2-6): DGGITQSPKYLFRKEGQNVTLSCEQNLNHDAMYWYRQDPGQGLRLIYYSQIVNDFQKGDIAEGYSVSREKKESFPLTVTSAQKNPTAFYLCASSLRQAGANVLTFGAGSRLTVL.

The chain uses TRBV5-1 and TRBJ2-1; a possible D gene is TRBD2 (6 bases). The CDR3 contains 16 residues. The V gene lost 0 bases and the J gene lost 9 bases, with 19 bases spanning the gap. The germline V gene has CDR1 SGHRS and CDR2 YFSETQ. The DNA of the CDR3 is TGCGCCAGCAGCTTGGGGGCAGACAATACAGCGGGTGAGCAGTTCTTC. Protein: CASSLGADNTAGEQFF.

This clone was recorded only once. The chain has TRBV6-5 and TRBJ1-2; possibly TRBD1 for D (5 bases). The V and J ends lost 6 bases and 4 bases respectively, with 12 bases between them. Per germline, CDR1 MNHEY and CDR2 SVGAGI. CDR3 length: 13 amino acids. The CDR3 DNA follows: TGTGCCAGCAGGGATACAGGAACCTATGGCTACACCTTC. Translation gives CASRDTGTYGYTF.

This clone appeared a few times. This sequence joins TRBV4-1 and TRBJ1-4; a weak D match, TRBD1 (6 bases). Trimming shortened V by 4 bases and J by 7 bases, and 16 bases separated the two germline ends. The CDR3 runs to 15 residues. The V gene's germline CDR1 is MGHRA and CDR2 YSYEKL. The CDR3 loop is CASSRRGEDSEKLFF. The DNA for the CDR3 is TGCGCCAGCAGCCGCCGAGGAGAGGACAGTGAAAAACTGTTTTTT.

CDR3 protein: CASSVEITGELFF. CDR3 bases: TGTGCCAGCAGCGTAGAAATAACCGGGGAGCTGTTTTTT. The V gene is TRBV9, the J gene TRBJ2-2; the D is unclear. V lost 0 bases, J lost 5 bases, and 5 bases lay in between. This CDR3 comprises 13 residues. CDR1 is SGDLS, CDR2 YYNGEE, per germline.